This T cell receptor (beta chain) was recovered during a study of naive and memory T cell subsets (dated by TCRdb to the late 2010s). About the study as a whole: The figure summarizing the skin biopsy and whole blood samples listed about ten blood donors, 7 tuberculin skin test biopsies and 3 saline control biopsies. PCR2 was typically performed as a SYBR Green qPCR that was stopped at a set threshold, although end-point PCR (around 6 cycles) could be used instead for low-input samples.

Using 3' ligation of a UMI-containing oligonucleotide to TCR cDNA, the study laid out a robust and sensitive protocol to amplify, sequence and analyze TCRs. For whole blood analysis, over 2 ml of peripheral blood was collected from healthy adult volunteers into Tempus tubes, and RNA was extracted following the manufacturer's instructions. Total RNA, without cell sorting, was DNase treated with RQ1 DNase before reverse transcription, targeting about 1 to 1000 ng input. Libraries were prepared from skin biopsies and whole blood to test how robust the pipeline was in samples where T cells are a minority population. CDR1 and CDR2, per the germline V gene, are ENHRY and SYGVKD. V loses 1 base of germline sequence and J loses 9 bases, and the interval between the two ends is 21 bases. Reading from cysteine to phenylalanine, the CDR3 counts 16 amino acids. Of all the DNA, just the CDR3 is kept, 48 bases in frame from base 1.

General findings and caveats noted by the study authors: The potential sensitivity of the RNA-based method to TCR transcript changes with T cell activation and differentiation was acknowledged.

Library preparation was by UMI-ligation and nested PCR. The ligated cDNA was amplified in four rounds of PCR with nested alpha and beta constant region primers together with the SP2 primer. TCR RNA was reverse transcribed with SuperScript IV using alpha and beta constant region primers for the blood and skin samples. Using T4 RNA ligase 1, an oligonucleotide carrying both the Illumina SP2 primer and a UMI was ligated onto the 3' end of the cDNA. The 12-nucleotide UMI was composed of two random hexamers separated by an eight-base spacer, which was included to prevent hairpin formation. From the second PCR onward, the TCR alpha and beta chain libraries were handled separately, and dual indexing was used for multiplexing. After pooling, the indexed libraries were analyzed by capillary electrophoresis and sequenced on either an Illumina MiSeq or NextSeq. Libraries were spiked with PhiX DNA at 5-7% so that base diversity was increased and cluster recognition was improved. Processing in the source paper ran as follows. Demultiplexor pulled UMIs out of read 2, joined the UMIs with the TCR sequence from read 1, and separated reads according to sample indices. Decombinator identified V and J genes and V-J junctions and gave each TCR a five-part identifier that included V and J deletions. Collapsinator used UMIs to correct sequencing errors and PCR amplification heterogeneity, producing a UMI-based abundance for each TCR. CDR3Translator turned identifiers into nucleotide sequence, translated that sequence into amino acids, and pulled out CDR3 regions based on terminal motifs. After normalization to the amount of input RNA, the error-corrected alpha and beta TCR counts from blood and from skin were compared. TCRdb applied fastp at Q25 and MiXCR to the public reads, then kept only in-frame beta chains. Rows with a matching CDR3 protein are joined into one entry that keeps the most common DNA and genes. The authors' filters were not applied to this entry. In this sample the table shows tens of thousands of distinct CDR3 sequences, 5% to 5.5% of which occur a single time. The ten largest clones add up to 7.4% of the sample.

This clonotype showed up just a few times. This clone's antigen is unknown. Per-base quality was not reported, and no clone a single base away is much larger than it. This receptor chain uses TRBV10-3 and TRBJ1-2; no D gene is confidently identified. The TCR comes from an adult in good health. The material sequenced was blood. The nucleotide sequence is given as TGTGCCATCAGTGAGTTTGGTTTCAGAGAACAACTCAGCTACACCTTC. This is translated as CAISEFGFREQLSYTF.